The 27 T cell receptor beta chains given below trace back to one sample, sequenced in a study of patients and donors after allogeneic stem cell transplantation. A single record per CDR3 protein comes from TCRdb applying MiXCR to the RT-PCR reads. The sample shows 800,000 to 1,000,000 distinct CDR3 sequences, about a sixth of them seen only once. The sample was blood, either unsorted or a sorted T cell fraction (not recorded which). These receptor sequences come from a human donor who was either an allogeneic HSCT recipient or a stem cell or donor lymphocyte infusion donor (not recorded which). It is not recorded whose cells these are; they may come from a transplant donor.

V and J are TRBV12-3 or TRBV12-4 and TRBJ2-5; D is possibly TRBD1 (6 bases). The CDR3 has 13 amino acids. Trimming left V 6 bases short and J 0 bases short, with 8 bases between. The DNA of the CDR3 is TGTGCCAGCAGAAACAGGGACCAAGAGACCCAGTACTTC. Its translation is CASRNRDQETQYF.

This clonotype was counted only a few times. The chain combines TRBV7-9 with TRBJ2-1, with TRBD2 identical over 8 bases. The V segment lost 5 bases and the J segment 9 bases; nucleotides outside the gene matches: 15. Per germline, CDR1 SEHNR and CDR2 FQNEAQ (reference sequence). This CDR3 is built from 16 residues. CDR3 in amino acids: CASSPVGGRRGSEQFF. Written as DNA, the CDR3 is TGTGCCAGCAGCCCAGTCGGCGGGAGGCGGGGCAGTGAGCAGTTCTTC.

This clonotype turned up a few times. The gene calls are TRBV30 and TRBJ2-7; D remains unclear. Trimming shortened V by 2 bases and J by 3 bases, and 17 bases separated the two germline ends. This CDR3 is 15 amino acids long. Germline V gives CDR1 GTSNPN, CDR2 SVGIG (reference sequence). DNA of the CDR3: TGTGCCTGGAGTATAGGGATCCCCTGGGACTACGAGCAGTACTTC. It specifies CAWSIGIPWDYEQYF. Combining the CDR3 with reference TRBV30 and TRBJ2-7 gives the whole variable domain SQTIHQWPATLVQPVGSPLSLECTVEGTSNPNLYWYRQAAGRGLQLLFYSVGIGQISSEVPQNLSASRPQDRQFILSSKKLLLSDSGFYLCAWSIGIPWDYEQYFGPGTRLTVT.

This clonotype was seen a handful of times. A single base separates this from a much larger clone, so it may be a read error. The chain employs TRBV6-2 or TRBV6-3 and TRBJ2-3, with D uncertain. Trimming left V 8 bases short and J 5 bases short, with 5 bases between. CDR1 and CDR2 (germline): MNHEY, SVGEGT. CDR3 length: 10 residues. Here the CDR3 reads CASEEDTQYF. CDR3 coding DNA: TGTGCCAGCGAGGAAGATACGCAGTATTTT.

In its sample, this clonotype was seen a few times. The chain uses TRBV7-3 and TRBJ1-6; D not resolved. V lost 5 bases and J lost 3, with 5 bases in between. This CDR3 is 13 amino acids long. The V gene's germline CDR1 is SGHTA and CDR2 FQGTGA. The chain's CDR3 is CASSVVYNSPLHF. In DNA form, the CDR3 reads TGTGCCAGCAGCGTTGTCTATAATTCACCCCTCCACTTT.

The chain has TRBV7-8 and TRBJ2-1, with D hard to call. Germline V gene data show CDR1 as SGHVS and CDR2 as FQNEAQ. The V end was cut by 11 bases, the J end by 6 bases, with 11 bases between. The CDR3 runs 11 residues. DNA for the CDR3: TGTGCCTCCGAAGGAACCAATGAGCAGTTCTTC. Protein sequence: CASEGTNEQFF.

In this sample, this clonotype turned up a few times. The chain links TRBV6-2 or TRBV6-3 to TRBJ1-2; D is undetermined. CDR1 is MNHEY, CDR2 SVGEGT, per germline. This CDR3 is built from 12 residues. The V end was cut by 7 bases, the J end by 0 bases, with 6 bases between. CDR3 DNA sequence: TGTGCCAGCACCGACACTAACTATGGCTACACCTTC. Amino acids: CASTDTNYGYTF.

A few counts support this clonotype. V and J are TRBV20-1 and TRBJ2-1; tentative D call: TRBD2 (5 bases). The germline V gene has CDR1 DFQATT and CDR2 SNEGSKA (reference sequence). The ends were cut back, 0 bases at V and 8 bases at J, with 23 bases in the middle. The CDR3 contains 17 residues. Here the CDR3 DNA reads TGCAGTGCTAGAGATCTGGCGGGTTTTTCCCTTCCCGATGAGCAGTTCTTC. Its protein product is CSARDLAGFSLPDEQFF.

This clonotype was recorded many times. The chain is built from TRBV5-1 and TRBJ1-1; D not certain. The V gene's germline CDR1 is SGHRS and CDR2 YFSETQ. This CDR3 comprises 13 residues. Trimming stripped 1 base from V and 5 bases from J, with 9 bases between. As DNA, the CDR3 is TGCGCCAGCAGCTTGACGGCCGGGACTGAAGCTTTCTTT. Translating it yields CASSLTAGTEAFF.

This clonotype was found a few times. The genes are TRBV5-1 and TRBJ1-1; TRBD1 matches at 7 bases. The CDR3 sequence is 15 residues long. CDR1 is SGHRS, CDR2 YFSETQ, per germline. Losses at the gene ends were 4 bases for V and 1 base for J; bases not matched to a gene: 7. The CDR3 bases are TGCGCCAGCAGCCCCTCGAGACAGGGGAACACTGAAGCTTTCTTT. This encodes CASSPSRQGNTEAFF.

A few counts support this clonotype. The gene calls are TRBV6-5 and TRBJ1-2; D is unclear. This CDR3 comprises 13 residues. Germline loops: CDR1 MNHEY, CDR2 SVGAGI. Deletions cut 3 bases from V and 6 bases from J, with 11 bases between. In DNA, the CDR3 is TGTGCCAGCAGTTATAATAGGGTTCATGGCTACACCTTC. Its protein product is CASSYNRVHGYTF.

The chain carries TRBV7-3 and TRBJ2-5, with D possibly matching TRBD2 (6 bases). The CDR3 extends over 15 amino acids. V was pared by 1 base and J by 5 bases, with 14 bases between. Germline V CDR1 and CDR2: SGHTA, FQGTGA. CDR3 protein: CASSLSGGKGETQYF. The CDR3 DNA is TGTGCCAGCAGCTTAAGTGGCGGGAAGGGGGAGACCCAGTACTTC. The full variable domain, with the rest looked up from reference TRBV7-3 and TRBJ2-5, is GAGVSQTPSNKVTEKGKYVELRCDPISGHTALYWYRQSLGQGPEFLIYFQGTGAADDSGLPNDRFFAVRPEGSVSTLKIQRTERGDSAVYLCASSLSGGKGETQYFGPGTRLLVL.

CDR3 in DNA: TGCAGTGGTTCCAGCATCGGGGATGGCTACACCTTC. Translating gives CSGSSIGDGYTF. The chain uses TRBV20-1 and TRBJ1-2; D is ambiguous. This CDR3 is built from 12 residues. Trimming stripped 7 bases from V and 6 bases from J, with 15 bases between. The germline gives CDR1 DFQATT, CDR2 SNEGSKA (reference sequence).

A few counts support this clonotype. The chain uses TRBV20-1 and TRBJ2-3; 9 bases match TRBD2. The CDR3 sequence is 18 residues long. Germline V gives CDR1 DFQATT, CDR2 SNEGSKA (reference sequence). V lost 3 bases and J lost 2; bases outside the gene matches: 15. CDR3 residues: CSARPLLFAGGITDTQYF. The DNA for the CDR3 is TGCAGTGCTAGGCCCCTCCTCTTTGCGGGGGGGATCACAGATACGCAGTATTTT.

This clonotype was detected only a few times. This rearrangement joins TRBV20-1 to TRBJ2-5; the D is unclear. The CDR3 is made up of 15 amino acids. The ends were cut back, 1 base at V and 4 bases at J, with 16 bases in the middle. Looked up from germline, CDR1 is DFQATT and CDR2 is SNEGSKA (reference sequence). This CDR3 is CSARARPRYSETQYF. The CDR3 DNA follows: TGCAGTGCTAGAGCTAGGCCTAGGTATTCAGAGACCCAGTACTTC.

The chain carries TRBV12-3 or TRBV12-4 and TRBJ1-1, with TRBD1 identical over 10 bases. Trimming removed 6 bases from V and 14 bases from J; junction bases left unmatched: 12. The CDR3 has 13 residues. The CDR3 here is CASRPGQGLRCFF. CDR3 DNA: TGTGCCAGCAGGCCGGGACAGGGGCTCCGATGCTTCTTT.

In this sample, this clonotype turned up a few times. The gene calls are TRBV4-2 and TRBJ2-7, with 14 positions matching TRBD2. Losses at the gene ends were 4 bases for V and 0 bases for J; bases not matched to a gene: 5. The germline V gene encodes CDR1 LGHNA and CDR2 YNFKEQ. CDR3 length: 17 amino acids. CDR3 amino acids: CASSPRLAGGNSYEQYF. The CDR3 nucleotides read TGTGCCAGCAGCCCCCGACTAGCGGGGGGGAACTCCTACGAGCAGTACTTC.

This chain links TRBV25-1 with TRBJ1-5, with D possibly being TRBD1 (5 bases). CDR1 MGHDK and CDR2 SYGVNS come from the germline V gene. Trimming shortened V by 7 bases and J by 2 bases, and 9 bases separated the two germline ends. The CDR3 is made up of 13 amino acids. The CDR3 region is CASKGMGNQPQHF. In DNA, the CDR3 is TGTGCCAGCAAGGGGATGGGCAATCAGCCCCAGCATTTT. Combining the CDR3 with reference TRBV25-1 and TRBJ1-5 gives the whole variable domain EADIYQTPRYLVIGTGKKITLECSQTMGHDKMYWYQQDPGMELHLIHYSYGVNSTEKGDLSSESTVSRIRTEHFPLTLESARPSHTSQYLCASKGMGNQPQHFGDGTRLSIL.

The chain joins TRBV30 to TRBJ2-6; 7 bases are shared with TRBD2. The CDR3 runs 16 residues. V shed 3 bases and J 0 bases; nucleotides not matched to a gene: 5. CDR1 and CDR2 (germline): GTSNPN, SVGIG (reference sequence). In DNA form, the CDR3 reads TGTGCCTGGAGGGGGGGGAGGATCTCTGGGGCCAACGTCCTGACTTTC. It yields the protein CAWRGGRISGANVLTF.

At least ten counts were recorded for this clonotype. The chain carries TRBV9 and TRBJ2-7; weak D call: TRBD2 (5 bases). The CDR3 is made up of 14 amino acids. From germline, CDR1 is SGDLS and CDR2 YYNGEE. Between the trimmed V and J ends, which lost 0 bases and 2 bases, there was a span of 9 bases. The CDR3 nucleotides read TGTGCCAGCAGCGTAGACCCGGGAACCTACGAGCAGTACTTC. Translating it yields CASSVDPGTYEQYF.

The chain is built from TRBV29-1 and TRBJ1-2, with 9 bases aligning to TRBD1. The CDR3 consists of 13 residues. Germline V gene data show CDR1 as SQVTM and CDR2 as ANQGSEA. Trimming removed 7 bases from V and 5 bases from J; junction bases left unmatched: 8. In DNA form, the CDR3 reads TGCAGCGCCCTTCTCGGACAGGGGTATGGCTACACCTTC. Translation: CSALLGQGYGYTF. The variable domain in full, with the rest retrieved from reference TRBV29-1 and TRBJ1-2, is SAVISQKPSRDICQRGTSLTIQCQVDSQVTMMFWYRQQPGQSLTLIATANQGSEATYESGFVIDKFPISRPNLTFSTLTVSNMSPEDSSIYLCSALLGQGYGYTFGSGTRLTVV.

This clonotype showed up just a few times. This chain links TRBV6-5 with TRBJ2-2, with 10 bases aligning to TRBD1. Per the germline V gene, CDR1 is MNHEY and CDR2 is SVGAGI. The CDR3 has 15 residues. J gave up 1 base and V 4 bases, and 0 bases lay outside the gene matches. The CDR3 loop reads CASSWDRGNTGELFF. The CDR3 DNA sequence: TGTGCCAGCAGTTGGGACAGGGGGAACACCGGGGAGCTGTTTTTT.

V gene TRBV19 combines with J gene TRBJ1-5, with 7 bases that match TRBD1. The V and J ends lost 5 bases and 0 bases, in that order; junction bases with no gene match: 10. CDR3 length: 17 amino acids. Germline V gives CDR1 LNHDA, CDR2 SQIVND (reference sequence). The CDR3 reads CASSPGTAEYSNQPQHF. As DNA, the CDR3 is TGTGCCAGTAGTCCCGGGACAGCTGAATATAGCAATCAGCCCCAGCATTTT.

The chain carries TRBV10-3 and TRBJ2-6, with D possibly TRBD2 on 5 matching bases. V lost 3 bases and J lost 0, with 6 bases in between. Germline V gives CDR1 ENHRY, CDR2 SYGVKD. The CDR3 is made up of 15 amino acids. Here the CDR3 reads CAISDGSSGANVLTF. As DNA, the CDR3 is TGTGCCATCAGTGATGGGAGCTCTGGGGCCAACGTCCTGACTTTC.

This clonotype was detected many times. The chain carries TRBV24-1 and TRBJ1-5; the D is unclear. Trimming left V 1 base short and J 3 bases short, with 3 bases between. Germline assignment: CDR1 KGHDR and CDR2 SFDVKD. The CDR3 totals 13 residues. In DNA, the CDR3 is TGTGCCACCAGTGATTTATCCAATCAGCCCCAGCATTTT. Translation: CATSDLSNQPQHF.

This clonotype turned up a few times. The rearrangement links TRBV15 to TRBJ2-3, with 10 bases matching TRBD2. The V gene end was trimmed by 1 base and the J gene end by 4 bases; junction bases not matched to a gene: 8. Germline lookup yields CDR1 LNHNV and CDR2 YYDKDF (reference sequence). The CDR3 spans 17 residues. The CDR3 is CATSRGGLAGESDTQYF. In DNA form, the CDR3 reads TGTGCCACCAGCAGAGGGGGGCTAGCGGGGGAGTCAGATACGCAGTATTTT.

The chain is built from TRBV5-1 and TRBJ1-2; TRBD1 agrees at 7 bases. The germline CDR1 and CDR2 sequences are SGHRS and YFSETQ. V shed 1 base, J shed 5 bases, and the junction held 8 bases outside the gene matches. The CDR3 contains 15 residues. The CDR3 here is CASSLTTGVPYGYTF. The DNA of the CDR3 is TGCGCCAGCAGCTTGACCACAGGGGTCCCTTATGGCTACACCTTC.